This T cell receptor beta chain was identified in a study of blood T cells in healthy people across ages. J gave up 7 bases and V 0 bases, and 0 bases lay outside the gene matches. The CDR3 has 12 amino acids. Germline V CDR1 and CDR2: SGDLS, YYNGEE. Peripheral blood samples of 9.5 to 10 milliliters were drawn from each donor. It was with a sample-barcoded 5' primer and a J-beta primer mix that a second PCR of about 6 to 12 cycles was run. The study obtained at least 2.5 million CDR3-containing paired-end reads from every sample. TCRdb analysed the 5' RACE reads with MiXCR anew, one entry per CDR3 protein. Counted here are roughly 700,000 distinct CDR3 sequences, 20% to 30% occurring once; the ten biggest clones make up more than 8%. This clonotype was detected only a few times. The data were also submitted as part of a second study, on T cells of mothers and their children. From that study: The authors identified no persistent microchimeric T cell clones.

The source of this sequence is a boy younger than 18 in good health. J is TRBJ1-1 and V is TRBV9; 7 bases align to TRBD1. Sequenced: blood. The CDR3 sequence: CASSVGQGEAFF. Written as DNA, the CDR3 is TGTGCCAGCAGCGTAGGACAGGGTGAAGCTTTCTTT.